This T cell receptor (beta chain) was profiled in a study of blood T cells in healthy people across ages. Whole-study results and caveats: Measured against age, TCR beta diversity per million T cells decreased in a roughly linear manner.

With respect to this clonotype: Its cognate antigen is unknown.

The authors ran a second PCR of about 6 to 11 cycles using a sample-barcoded 5' primer and a J-beta primer mix. TCRdb passed the 5' RACE reads through MiXCR, listing each CDR3 protein once. The sample consists of 450,000 to 600,000 distinct CDR3 sequences, about 29% of them appearing once. The CDR3 consists of 13 residues. Trimming took 0 bases from V and 5 from J, leaving 8 bases between them. Germline V gene data show CDR1 as SGHRS and CDR2 as YFSETQ. Another study also made use of these data, one on T cells of mothers and their children. From that paper: Donation involved three healthy Caucasian mothers and the six children that they had. Reverse transcription into cDNA received all extracted RNA, at approximately 1.5 ug per 15 ul. Related mother-child pairs shared slightly more overlap than unrelated pairs, but the difference was non-significant.

This receptor was taken from a boy aged 2 to 10 in good health. Sequencing was performed on blood. The chain has TRBV5-1 and TRBJ2-5, with D unresolved. In DNA, the CDR3 is TGCGCCAGCAGCTTGGCCTCCCGGGAGACCCAGTACTTC. The encoded protein is CASSLASRETQYF.